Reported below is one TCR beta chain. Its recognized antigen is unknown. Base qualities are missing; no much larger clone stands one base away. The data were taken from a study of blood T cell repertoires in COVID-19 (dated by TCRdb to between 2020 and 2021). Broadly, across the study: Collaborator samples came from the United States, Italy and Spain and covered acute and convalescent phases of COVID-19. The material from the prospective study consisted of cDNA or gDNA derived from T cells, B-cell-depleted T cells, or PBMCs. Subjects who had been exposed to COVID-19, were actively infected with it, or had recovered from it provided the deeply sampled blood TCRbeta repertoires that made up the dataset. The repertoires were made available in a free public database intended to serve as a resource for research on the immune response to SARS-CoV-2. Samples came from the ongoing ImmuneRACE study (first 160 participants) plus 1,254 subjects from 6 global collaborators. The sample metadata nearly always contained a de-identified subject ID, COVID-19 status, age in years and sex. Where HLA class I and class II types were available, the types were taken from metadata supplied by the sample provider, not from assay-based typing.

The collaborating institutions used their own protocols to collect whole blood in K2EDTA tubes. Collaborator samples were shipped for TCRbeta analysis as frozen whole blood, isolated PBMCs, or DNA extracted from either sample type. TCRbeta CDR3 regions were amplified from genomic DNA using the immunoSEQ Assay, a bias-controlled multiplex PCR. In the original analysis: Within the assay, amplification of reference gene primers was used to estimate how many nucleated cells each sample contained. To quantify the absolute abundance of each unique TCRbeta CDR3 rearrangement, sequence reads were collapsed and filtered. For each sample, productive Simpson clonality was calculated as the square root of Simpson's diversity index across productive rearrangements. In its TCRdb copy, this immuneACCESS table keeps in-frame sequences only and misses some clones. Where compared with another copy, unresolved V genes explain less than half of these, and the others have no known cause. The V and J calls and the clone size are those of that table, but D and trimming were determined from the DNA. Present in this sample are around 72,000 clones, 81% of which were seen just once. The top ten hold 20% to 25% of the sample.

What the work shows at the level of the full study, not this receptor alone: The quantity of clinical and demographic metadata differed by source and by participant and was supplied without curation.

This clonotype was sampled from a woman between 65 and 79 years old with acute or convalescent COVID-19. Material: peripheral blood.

Here is the DNA: TGTGCCAGCAGTCCCCTAGCGCGGAATGAGCAGTTCTTC. Its coded protein is CASSPLARNEQFF. The rearrangement combines TRBV12-3 or TRBV12-4 with TRBJ2-1; TRBD2 is perhaps the D gene, given 6 matching bases. V is shortened by 5 bases, J by 7 bases, and the region joining them spans 12 bases. The CDR3 goes from the cysteine to the phenylalanine over 13 residues. The entry retains the CDR3 DNA only, 39 bases that are in frame from base 1.